The 18 T cell receptor beta chains reported below all come from one sample, sequenced in a study of cytomegalovirus exposure and HLA in healthy donors. Sequencing was performed with immunoSEQ multiplex PCR; in TCRdb, only in-frame clones are kept and a portion is missing. This table has about 260,000 clones, 90% appearing once. Sequencing used PBMCs. The receptors shown here come from a woman aged 25 to 39 in good health and CMV-seronegative.

The chain couples TRBV19 to TRBJ2-7; TRBD2 matches at 8 bases. The CDR3 covers 17 residues. J lost 2 bases, V lost 4 bases, and 13 bases had no gene match. Germline loops: CDR1 LNHDA, CDR2 SQIVND (reference sequence). The CDR3: CASSSPSHSGNTYEQYF. As DNA, the CDR3 is TGTGCCAGTAGTAGCCCATCCCATAGCGGGAATACCTACGAGCAGTACTTC.

This chain joins TRBV19 and TRBJ1-2, with D uncertain. The CDR3 spans 13 residues. The ends were cut back, 3 bases at V and 4 bases at J, with 9 bases in the middle. Germline V lookup: CDR1 LNHDA, CDR2 SQIVND (reference sequence). The CDR3 coding sequence is TGTGCCAGTAGTATTAACCTTGGCTATGGCTACACCTTC. Translated: CASSINLGYGYTF.

This clone appeared once. V and J are TRBV13 and TRBJ2-5; D gene ambiguous. In germline, CDR1 is PRHDT, CDR2 FYEKMQ (reference sequence). This CDR3 has 13 amino acids. Trimming shortened V by 0 bases and J by 2 bases, and 4 bases separated the two germline ends. The CDR3: CASSLGIQETQYF. The DNA for the CDR3 is TGTGCCAGCAGCTTAGGTATTCAAGAGACCCAGTACTTC. The full variable domain, rest sourced from reference TRBV13 and TRBJ2-5, is AAGVIQSPRHLIKEKRETATLKCYPIPRHDTVYWYQQGPGQDPQFLISFYEKMQSDKGSIPDRFSAQQFSDYHSELNMSSLELGDSALYFCASSLGIQETQYFGPGTRLLVL.

This rearrangement joins TRBV5-4 to TRBJ1-2, with D unresolved. In germline, CDR1 is SGHNT, CDR2 YYREEE (reference sequence). V dropped 2 bases and J dropped 0 bases, with 8 bases sitting between them. This CDR3 is built from 14 residues. CDR3: CASSLDGANYGYTF. The CDR3 DNA is TGTGCCAGCAGCTTAGATGGAGCTAACTATGGCTACACCTTC.

DNA of the CDR3: TGTGCCAGTAGTATCTGGACAGGGGCAGGAAATCAGCCCCAGCATTTT. Protein product: CASSIWTGAGNQPQHF. The rearrangement links TRBV19 to TRBJ1-5; 9 nucleotides match TRBD1. Trimming at V came to 3 bases and at J to 4 bases, leaving 7 bases not matched to a gene. This CDR3 has 16 amino acids. Per germline, CDR1 LNHDA and CDR2 SQIVND (reference sequence).

The chain combines TRBV5-1 with TRBJ2-2; 7 nucleotides align to TRBD2. The V gene's germline CDR1 is SGHRS and CDR2 YFSETQ. The CDR3 is 16 residues long. V was clipped by 4 bases and J by 6 bases; unmatched bases: 12. CDR3 sequence reads: CASSPGLSRGAGELFF. The CDR3 DNA sequence: TGCGCCAGCAGCCCGGGACTATCTCGGGGGGCCGGGGAGCTGTTTTTT.

The J gene is TRBJ2-7, the V gene TRBV11-2; D remains ambiguous. CDR1 and CDR2 from the germline V gene are SGHAT and FQNNGV. Trimming took 2 bases from V and 2 from J, leaving 13 bases between them. The CDR3 is made up of 15 amino acids. In nucleotides, the CDR3 is TGTGCCAGCAGCTTATACCCCGCCTTAACCTACGAGCAGTACTTC. It translates to CASSLYPALTYEQYF.

A single count supports this clone. V and J are TRBV28 and TRBJ2-7; the D gene is possibly TRBD1 (5 bases). V gave up 2 bases and J gave up 5 bases, with 10 bases separating them. The CDR3 extends over 13 amino acids. Germline V gene sequence: CDR1 MDHEN, CDR2 SYDVKM. The chain's CDR3 is CASSLTRAHEQYF. CDR3 nucleotide sequence: TGTGCCAGCAGTTTAACCAGGGCACACGAGCAGTACTTC.

V and J are TRBV11-2 and TRBJ2-2; 7 nucleotides match TRBD1. The CDR3 runs to 16 residues. The germline V gene has CDR1 SGHAT and CDR2 FQNNGV. V lost 2 bases to trimming and J lost 2 bases; unmatched junction nucleotides: 5. The chain's CDR3 is CASSLRGQINTGELFF. The CDR3 nucleotides are TGTGCCAGCAGCTTAAGGGGACAGATAAACACCGGGGAGCTGTTTTTT.

The V gene is TRBV27, the J gene TRBJ2-7, with 10 nucleotides matching TRBD1. Germline trimming cut 1 base from V and 5 bases from J; bases unmatched to any gene: 5. The CDR3 has 15 residues. Germline V gene lookup returns CDR1 MNHEY and CDR2 SMNVEV (reference sequence). The DNA of the CDR3 is TGTGCCAGCAGTTTATTAGGGACAGGGGCTAACGAGCAGTACTTC. Translation: CASSLLGTGANEQYF.

The chain joins TRBV30 to TRBJ1-2; TRBD1 matches at 10 bases. V lost 1 base and J lost 4; bases outside the gene matches: 6. The CDR3 runs 15 residues. Germline CDR1 reads GTSNPN; CDR2 reads SVGIG (reference sequence). The CDR3 loop is CAWSGGTGEGYGYTF. The CDR3 region has the DNA TGTGCCTGGAGTGGCGGGACAGGGGAGGGCTATGGCTACACCTTC.

The chain couples TRBV6-6 to TRBJ2-3, with 11 bases aligning to TRBD2. The CDR3 contains 16 residues. Germline values: CDR1 MNHNY, CDR2 SVGAGI (reference sequence). V lost 2 bases, J lost 2 bases, and 3 bases stayed unmatched. In DNA, the CDR3 is TGTGCCAGCAGTTACGTAGCGGGAGGGCCCACAGATACGCAGTATTTT. Protein product: CASSYVAGGPTDTQYF.

This clone has only a few counts. CDR3 in amino acids: CASSQDRGKEQYF. As DNA, the CDR3 is TGTGCCAGCAGCCAAGACAGGGGGAAGGAGCAGTACTTC. This chain connects TRBV7-7 to TRBJ2-7; 9 bases align to TRBD1. This CDR3 contains 13 residues. Germline assignment: CDR1 SSHAT and CDR2 FNYEAQ (reference sequence). Trimming cost V 5 bases and J 7 bases; bases outside gene matches: 6.

The genes are TRBV4-1 and TRBJ1-4; 9 bases match TRBD1. This CDR3 contains 16 residues. Germline V gene sequence: CDR1 MGHRA, CDR2 YSYEKL. V trimming: 0 bases; J trimming: 5 bases; junction bases outside the gene matches: 4. The CDR3 nucleotides are TGCGCCAGCAGCCAAGAAAGGGGACAGGGAAATGAAAAACTGTTTTTT. Encoded protein: CASSQERGQGNEKLFF.

The V and J genes are TRBV14 and TRBJ2-3, with TRBD2 matching over 8 bases. The CDR3 is 18 amino acids. After removal of 5 bases from V and 2 bases from J, the junction contained 15 bases not matched to a gene. The germline V gene has CDR1 SGHDN and CDR2 FVKESK. This chain's CDR3 is CASSRGWSAGGITDTQYF. The CDR3 region has the DNA TGTGCCAGCAGCAGAGGGTGGTCGGCGGGAGGTATCACAGATACGCAGTATTTT.

The rearrangement uses TRBV11-2 and TRBJ2-1; TRBD1 agrees at 10 bases. Germline-derived CDR1 and CDR2 are SGHAT and FQNNGV. Trimming removed 2 bases from V and 6 bases from J; junction bases left unmatched: 13. The CDR3 has 18 residues. The CDR3 sequence: CASSLFAGGQGIRNEQFF. CDR3 nucleotide sequence: TGTGCCAGCAGCTTATTTGCGGGGGGACAGGGGATCCGCAATGAGCAGTTCTTC.

The chain carries TRBV27 and TRBJ1-4, with 7 bases identical to TRBD1. Germline CDR1 is MNHEY and CDR2 is SMNVEV (reference sequence). The CDR3 sequence is 15 residues long. With V trimmed by 6 bases and J by 3 bases, 7 bases remained unmatched. CDR3: CASRQYRGSNEKLFF. Written as DNA, the CDR3 is TGTGCCAGCAGGCAATACAGGGGCTCTAATGAAAAACTGTTTTTT.

V is TRBV7-2 and J is TRBJ2-1, with 11 bases aligning to TRBD2. Germline lookup yields CDR1 SGHTA and CDR2 FQGNSA. J was trimmed by 2 bases and V by 7 bases; bases with no gene match: 4. The CDR3 spans 15 residues. The CDR3 is CASIVTSGAYNEQFF. DNA for the CDR3: TGTGCCAGCATAGTGACTAGCGGGGCCTACAATGAGCAGTTCTTC.